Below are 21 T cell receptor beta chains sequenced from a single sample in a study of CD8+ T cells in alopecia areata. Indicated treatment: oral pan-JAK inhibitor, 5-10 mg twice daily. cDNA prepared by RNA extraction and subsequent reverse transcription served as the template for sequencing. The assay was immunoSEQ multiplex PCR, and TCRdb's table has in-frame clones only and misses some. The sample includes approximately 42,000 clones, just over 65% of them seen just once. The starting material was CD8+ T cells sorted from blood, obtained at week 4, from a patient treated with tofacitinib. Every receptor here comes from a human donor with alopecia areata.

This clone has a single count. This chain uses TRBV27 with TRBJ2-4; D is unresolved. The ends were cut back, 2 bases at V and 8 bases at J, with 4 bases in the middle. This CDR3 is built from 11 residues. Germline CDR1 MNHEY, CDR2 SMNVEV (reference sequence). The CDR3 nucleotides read TGTGCCAGCAGTTTAGGGGACATTCAGTACTTC. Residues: CASSLGDIQYF.

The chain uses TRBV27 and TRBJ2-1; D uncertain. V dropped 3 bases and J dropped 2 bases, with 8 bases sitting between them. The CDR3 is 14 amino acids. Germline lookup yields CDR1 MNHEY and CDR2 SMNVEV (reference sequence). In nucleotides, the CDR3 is TGTGCCAGCAGTTTGGCAGGTACCTACAATGAGCAGTTCTTC. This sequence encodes CASSLAGTYNEQFF.

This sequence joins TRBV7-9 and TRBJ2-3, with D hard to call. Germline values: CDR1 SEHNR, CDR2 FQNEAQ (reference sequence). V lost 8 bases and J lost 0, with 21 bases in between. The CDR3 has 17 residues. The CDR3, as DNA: TGTGCCAGCGGTGGGTTTATTGAGGAATCTAGCACAGATACGCAGTATTTT. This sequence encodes CASGGFIEESSTDTQYF.

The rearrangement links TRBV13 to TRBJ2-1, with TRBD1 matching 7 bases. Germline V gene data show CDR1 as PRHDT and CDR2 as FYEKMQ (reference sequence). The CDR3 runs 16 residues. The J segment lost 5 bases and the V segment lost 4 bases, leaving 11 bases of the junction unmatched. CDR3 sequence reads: CASSSREGAMDNEQFF. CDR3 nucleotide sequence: TGTGCCAGCAGCTCCCGAGAGGGGGCCATGGACAATGAGCAGTTCTTC.

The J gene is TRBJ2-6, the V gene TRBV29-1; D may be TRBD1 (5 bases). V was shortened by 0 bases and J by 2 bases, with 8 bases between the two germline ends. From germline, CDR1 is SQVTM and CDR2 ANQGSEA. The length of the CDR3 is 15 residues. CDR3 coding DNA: TGCAGCGTTGAAGATCAGGGCCCTGGGGCCAACGTCCTGACTTTC. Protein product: CSVEDQGPGANVLTF.

CDR3 sequence: CASSLSGGSISYEQYF. For the CDR3, the DNA is TGTGCCAGCAGTCTGAGCGGGGGATCGATCTCCTACGAGCAGTACTTC. V gene TRBV7-2 combines with J gene TRBJ2-7; 8 bases agree with TRBD2. CDR1 and CDR2 from the germline V gene are SGHTA and FQGNSA. This CDR3 has 16 residues. J lost 0 bases, V lost 6 bases, and 10 bases had no gene match.

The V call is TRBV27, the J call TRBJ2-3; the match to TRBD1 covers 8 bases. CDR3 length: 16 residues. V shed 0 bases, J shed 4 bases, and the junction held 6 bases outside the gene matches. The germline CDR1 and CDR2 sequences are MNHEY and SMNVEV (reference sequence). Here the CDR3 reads CASSLSSTGVSDTQYF. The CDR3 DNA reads TGTGCCAGCAGTTTATCATCGACAGGGGTTTCAGATACGCAGTATTTT.

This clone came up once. Written as DNA, the CDR3 is TGTGCCAGCAGCCACAGGACAGGGGGAGGCACTGAAGCTTTCTTT. It specifies CASSHRTGGGTEAFF. This chain joins TRBV7-2 and TRBJ1-1; TRBD1 agrees at 10 bases. The ends lost 5 bases at V and 4 bases at J; junction bases unmatched: 7. CDR1 is SGHTA, CDR2 FQGNSA, per germline. This CDR3 spans 15 amino acids.

CDR3 region: CASSRSTASNQPQHF. CDR3 in DNA: TGCGCCAGCAGCCGATCGACCGCTAGCAATCAGCCCCAGCATTTT. The rearrangement uses TRBV4-3 and TRBJ1-5; no definite D call. CDR3 size: 15 residues. Deletions cut 4 bases from V and 0 bases from J, with 10 bases between. Per the germline V gene, CDR1 is LGHNA and CDR2 is YSLEER.

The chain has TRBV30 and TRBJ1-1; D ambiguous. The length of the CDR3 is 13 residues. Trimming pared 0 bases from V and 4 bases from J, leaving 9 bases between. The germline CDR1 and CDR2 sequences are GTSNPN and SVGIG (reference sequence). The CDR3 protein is CAWSVGDRTEAFF. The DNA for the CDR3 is TGTGCCTGGAGTGTTGGGGATCGCACTGAAGCTTTCTTT. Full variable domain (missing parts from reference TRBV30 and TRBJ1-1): SQTIHQWPATLVQPVGSPLSLECTVEGTSNPNLYWYRQAAGRGLQLLFYSVGIGQISSEVPQNLSASRPQDRQFILSSKKLLLSDSGFYLCAWSVGDRTEAFFGQGTRLTVV.

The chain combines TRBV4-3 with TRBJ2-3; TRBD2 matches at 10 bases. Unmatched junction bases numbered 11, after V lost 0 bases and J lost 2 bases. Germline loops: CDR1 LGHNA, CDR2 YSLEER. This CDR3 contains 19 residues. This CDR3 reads CASSQEDGASGRPTDTQYF. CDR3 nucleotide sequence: TGCGCCAGCAGCCAAGAGGACGGGGCTAGCGGGAGACCCACAGATACGCAGTATTTT.

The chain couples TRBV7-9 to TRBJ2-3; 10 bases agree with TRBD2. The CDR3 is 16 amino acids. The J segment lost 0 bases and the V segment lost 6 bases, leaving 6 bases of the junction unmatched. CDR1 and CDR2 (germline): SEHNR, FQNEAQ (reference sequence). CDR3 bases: TGTGCCAGCAGTCCCCTAGCGGGGGCTAGCACAGATACGCAGTATTTT. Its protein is CASSPLAGASTDTQYF.

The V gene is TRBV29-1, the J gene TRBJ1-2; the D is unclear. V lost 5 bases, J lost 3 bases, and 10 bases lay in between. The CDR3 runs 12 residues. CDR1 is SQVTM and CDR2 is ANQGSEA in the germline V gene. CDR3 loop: CSVRAADYGYTF. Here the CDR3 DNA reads TGCAGCGTTAGGGCAGCCGACTATGGCTACACCTTC.

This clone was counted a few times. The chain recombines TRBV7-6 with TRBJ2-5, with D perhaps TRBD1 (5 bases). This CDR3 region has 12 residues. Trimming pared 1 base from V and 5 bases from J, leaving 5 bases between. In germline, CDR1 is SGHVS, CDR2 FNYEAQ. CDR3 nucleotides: TGTGCCAGCAGCTTAGACAGGGAGACCCAGTACTTC. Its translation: CASSLDRETQYF.

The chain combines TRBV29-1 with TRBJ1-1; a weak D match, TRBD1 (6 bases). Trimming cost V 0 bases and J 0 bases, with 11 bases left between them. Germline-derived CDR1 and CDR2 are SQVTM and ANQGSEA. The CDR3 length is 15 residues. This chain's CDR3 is CSVEDEDSMNTEAFF. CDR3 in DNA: TGCAGCGTTGAAGATGAGGACAGTATGAACACTGAAGCTTTCTTT.

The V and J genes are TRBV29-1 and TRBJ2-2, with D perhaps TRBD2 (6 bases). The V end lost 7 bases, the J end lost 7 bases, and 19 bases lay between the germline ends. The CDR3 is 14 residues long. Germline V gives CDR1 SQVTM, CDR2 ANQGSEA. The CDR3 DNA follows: TGCAGCGAATTACCGGGCCCGGAGGGCGGGGAGCTGTTTTTT. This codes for CSELPGPEGGELFF.

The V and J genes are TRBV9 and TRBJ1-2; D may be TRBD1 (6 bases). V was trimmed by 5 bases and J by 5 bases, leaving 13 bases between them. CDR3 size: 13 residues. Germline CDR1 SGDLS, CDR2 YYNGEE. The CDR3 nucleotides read TGTGCCAGCAGTGGAGACAGGTGGTATGGCTACACCTTC. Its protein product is CASSGDRWYGYTF.

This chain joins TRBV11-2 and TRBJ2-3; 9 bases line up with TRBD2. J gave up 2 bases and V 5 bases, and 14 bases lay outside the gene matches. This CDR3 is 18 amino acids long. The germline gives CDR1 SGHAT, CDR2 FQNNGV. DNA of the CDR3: TGTGCCAGCAGCCAGGGACGGACCAGCGGGGGGACCACAGATACGCAGTATTTT. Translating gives CASSQGRTSGGTTDTQYF.

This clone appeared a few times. The CDR3 DNA sequence: TGTGCCAGCACCCCAGCCAGGGGGACTAGAAACAATGAGCAGTTCTTC. It specifies CASTPARGTRNNEQFF. The genes are TRBV2 and TRBJ2-1; TRBD2 is a possible D gene (8 bases). Trimming removed 7 bases from V and 5 bases from J, with 21 bases in between. Germline CDR1 is SNHLY and CDR2 is FYNNEI. This CDR3 has 16 amino acids.

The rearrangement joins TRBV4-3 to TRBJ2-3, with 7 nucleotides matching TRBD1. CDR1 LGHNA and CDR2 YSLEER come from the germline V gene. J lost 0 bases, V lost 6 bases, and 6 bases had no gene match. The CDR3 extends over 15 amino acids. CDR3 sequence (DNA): TGCGCCAGCAGTCCCGGGACAGCTAGCACAGATACGCAGTATTTT. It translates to CASSPGTASTDTQYF.

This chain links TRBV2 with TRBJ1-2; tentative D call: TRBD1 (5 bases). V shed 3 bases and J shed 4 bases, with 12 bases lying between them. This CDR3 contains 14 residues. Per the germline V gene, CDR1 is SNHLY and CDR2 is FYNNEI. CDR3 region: CASSELAGAYGYTF. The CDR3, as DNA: TGTGCCAGCAGTGAGTTGGCCGGGGCCTATGGCTACACCTTC.